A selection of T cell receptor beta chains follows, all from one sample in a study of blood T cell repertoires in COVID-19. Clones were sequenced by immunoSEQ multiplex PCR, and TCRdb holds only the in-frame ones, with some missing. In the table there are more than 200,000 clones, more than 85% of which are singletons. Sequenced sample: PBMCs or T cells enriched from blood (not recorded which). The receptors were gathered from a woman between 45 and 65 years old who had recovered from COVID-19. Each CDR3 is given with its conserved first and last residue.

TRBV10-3 CAISEAGDEQFF
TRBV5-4 CASSGQGSGLFGYTF
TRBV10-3 CAASGSGDTQYF
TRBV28 CASSLPIGTEAFF
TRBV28 CASSLRQIYGYTF
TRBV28 CASSFLGSSGNTIYF
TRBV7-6 CASSLTENYGYTF
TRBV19 CASSVGRGNTIYF
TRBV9 CASSVDSYYNEQFF
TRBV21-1 CASSTEGTNYGYTF
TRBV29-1 CSVEKPTGLHYGYTF
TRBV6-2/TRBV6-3 CASSYAFEYNEQFF
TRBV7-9 CASSSDRGNTEAFF
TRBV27 CASSRQTSGTYEQYF
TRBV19 CASRGGKGVTEAFF
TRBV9 CASSGSARETETQYF
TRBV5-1 CASSPTLAGGSVEQYF
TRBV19 CASSGLAGVTGELFF
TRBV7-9 CASSLVRPSGTNEQFF
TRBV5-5 CASSFASGYEQYF
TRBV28 CASSQGQRYQPQHF
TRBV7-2 CASKGGESDEQFF
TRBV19 CASSMGLIRQGPNQPQHF
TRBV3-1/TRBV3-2 CASTTGERGTQYF
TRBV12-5 CASGGTGGSYNSPLHF
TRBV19 CASSRPGLSGEQFF
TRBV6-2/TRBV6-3 CASSAPTDGGIDKLFF
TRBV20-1 CSASSGNTGELFF
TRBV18 CASSEAQGNTEAFF
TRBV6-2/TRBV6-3 CASSQGGARSQETQYF
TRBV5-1 CASSFAQGTNEQFF
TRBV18 CASSFIGVRSTDTQYF
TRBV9 CASSVDIAGAINEQFF
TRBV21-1 CASSQNTEAFF
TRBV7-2 CASSQGTTPYNEQFF
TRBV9 CASSGSSGNTGELFF
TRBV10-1 CASSESKGTDFTGELFF
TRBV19 CASSVTGTYEQYF
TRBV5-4 CASSSDANYGYTF
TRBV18 CASSPTGSYGYTF
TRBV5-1 CASSLMRQGAQNTEAFF
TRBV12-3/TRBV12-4 CASSFDRAFGYTF
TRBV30 CAWSEGQTTYNEQFF
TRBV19 CASNLDNSNYGYTF
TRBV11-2 CASSLDGGINYGYTF
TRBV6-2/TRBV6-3 CASSYSAVRGYTF
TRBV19 CASSSSGYPYGYTF
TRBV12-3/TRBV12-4 CASRSNTDTQYF
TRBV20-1 CSASGQGQRGKLFF
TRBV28 CASSSPQDRQQYF
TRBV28 CATRGREGRYEQYF
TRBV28 CASSPNRVSYNSPLHF
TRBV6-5 CASSFGDRVATEAFF
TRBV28 CASDTGTANSPLHF
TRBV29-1 CSVANGNQPQHF
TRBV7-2 CASSLMGLGGAGTGELFF
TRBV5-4 CASSPSGRGGNEQFF
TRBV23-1 CASSHLESAEQYF
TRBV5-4 CASSLGGQGFYGYTF